This TCR beta chain was documented in a study of blood T cell repertoires in COVID-19. Study overall: T cells, B-cell-depleted T cells, or PBMCs provided the cDNA or gDNA that served as material.

This clone was counted between two and nine times. Sequencing used immunoSEQ multiplex PCR; TCRdb keeps in-frame clones, though not all of them. The sample holds roughly 64,000 clones, about 86% seen once. Per germline, CDR1 SGHDT and CDR2 YYEEEE. The ends lost 2 bases at V and 2 bases at J; junction bases unmatched: 6. The CDR3 contains 15 residues. This TCR was recovered from a man aged 35-49 years with acute or convalescent COVID-19. This chain joins TRBV5-6 and TRBJ1-2, with 7 nucleotides matching TRBD1. Source material: peripheral blood. This CDR3 reads CASSLPTGLNYGYTF. CDR3 bases: TGTGCCAGCAGCTTACCGACAGGGTTGAACTATGGCTACACCTTC. The complete variable domain, with remaining parts taken from reference TRBV5-6 and TRBJ1-2, reads DAGVTQSPTHLIKTRGQQVTLRCSPKSGHDTVSWYQQALGQGPQFIFQYYEEEERQRGNFPDRFSGHQFPNYSSELNVNALLLGDSALYLCASSLPTGLNYGYTFGSGTRLTVV.